These T cell receptor beta chains were read from a single sample in a study of glioma-infiltrating T cells. In TCRdb, the multiplex PCR reads were re-called with MiXCR into one record per CDR3 protein. This table has roughly 100,000 distinct CDR3 sequences, around 42% appearing once. The sample consisted of glioma tissue, nonneoplastic brain tissue, or PBMCs (not recorded which). Receptors originate from a human donor with low-grade glioma or glioblastoma, undergoing nonglioma brain surgery, or in good health (not recorded which). Both conserved end residues are part of each CDR3. The size entry is marked missing in some rows and otherwise reads once, few, many or a size class.

J gene: TRBJ2-7; clone size: many; V gene: TRBV11-2; CDR3 protein: CASSLGSLEQYF
J gene: TRBJ2-7; clone size: many; V gene: TRBV6-1; CDR3 protein: CASSPGTSSYEQYF
J gene: TRBJ2-4; clone size: many; V gene: TRBV20-1; CDR3 protein: CSATGWGSNYIQYF
J gene: TRBJ2-3; clone size: many; V gene: TRBV14; CDR3 protein: CASSKGGRITDTQYF
J gene: TRBJ1-6; clone size: NA; V gene: TRBV5-6; CDR3 protein: CASSRDSSYNSPLHF
J gene: TRBJ2-2; clone size: many; V gene: TRBV10-3; CDR3 protein: CAISPGQETGELFF
J gene: TRBJ1-1; clone size: many; V gene: TRBV20-1; CDR3 protein: CSAIGKRNTEAFF
J gene: TRBJ2-5; clone size: NA; V gene: TRBV7-2; CDR3 protein: CASSLKRGRQETQYF
J gene: TRBJ2-2; clone size: many; V gene: TRBV27; CDR3 protein: CASKGLPDGELFF
J gene: TRBJ2-7; clone size: NA; V gene: TRBV20-1; CDR3 protein: CSATRRYRVSYEQYF
J gene: TRBJ2-1; clone size: many; V gene: TRBV5-1; CDR3 protein: CASSFQGSSYNEQFF
J gene: TRBJ2-5; clone size: many; V gene: TRBV7-9; CDR3 protein: CASSMTVQETQYF
J gene: TRBJ2-3; clone size: once; V gene: TRBV9; CDR3 protein: CASSARLAGGRDTQYF
J gene: TRBJ2-5; clone size: many; V gene: TRBV20-1; CDR3 protein: CSADGLGETQYF
J gene: TRBJ2-7; clone size: NA; V gene: TRBV6-6; CDR3 protein: CASRETSGRVEQCF
J gene: TRBJ2-7; clone size: NA; V gene: TRBV11-2; CDR3 protein: CASSPNVAGAYEQYF
J gene: TRBJ2-7; clone size: NA; V gene: TRBV11-3; CDR3 protein: CASSTGTATYEQYF
J gene: TRBJ2-1; clone size: NA; V gene: TRBV25-1; CDR3 protein: CASSESSREGPYNEQFF
J gene: TRBJ1-4; clone size: many; V gene: TRBV18; CDR3 protein: CASSPRTGGGEKLFF
J gene: TRBJ1-6; clone size: NA; V gene: TRBV6-2/TRBV6-3; CDR3 protein: CASSKRTGSDSPLPF
J gene: TRBJ1-5; clone size: few; V gene: TRBV19; CDR3 protein: CASSKAPGTGNQPQHF
J gene: TRBJ2-7; clone size: many; V gene: TRBV6-1; CDR3 protein: CASSYSRFQDEQYF
J gene: TRBJ2-1; clone size: NA; V gene: TRBV18; CDR3 protein: CASATEYNEQFF
J gene: TRBJ2-4; clone size: few; V gene: TRBV7-9; CDR3 protein: CASSLAGADKNIQYF
J gene: TRBJ2-2; clone size: many; V gene: TRBV20-1; CDR3 protein: CSTRGGANTGELFF
J gene: TRBJ1-2; clone size: NA; V gene: TRBV2; CDR3 protein: CASSGSDRSANYGYTF
J gene: TRBJ1-1; clone size: many; V gene: TRBV20-1; CDR3 protein: CSAAVVSSPAFF
J gene: TRBJ2-4; clone size: many; V gene: TRBV14; CDR3 protein: CASSQGQGNIQYF
J gene: TRBJ1-1; clone size: many; V gene: TRBV7-2; CDR3 protein: CASSLRPQNTEAFF
J gene: TRBJ1-4; clone size: few; V gene: TRBV13; CDR3 protein: CASSLRTGWTEKLFF
J gene: TRBJ1-1; clone size: many; V gene: TRBV18; CDR3 protein: CASSPQGNTEAFF
J gene: TRBJ1-1; clone size: many; V gene: TRBV29-1; CDR3 protein: CSVGRTGGNTEAFF